This T cell receptor beta chain was captured in a study of CD8+ T cells in alopecia areata. Study-wide background: At a dose of 5 to 10 mg twice daily, oral tofacitinib was given to treated patients. Findings of the study overall: Tofacitinib significantly lowered scalp clonality and expanded CD8+ clones among the top 100.

RNA was extracted and reverse transcribed into cDNA as the sequencing template. Profiling relied on immunoSEQ multiplex PCR, and the TCRdb table lists in-frame clones only, not all of them. The table has more than 110,000 clones, 82% seen once. This CDR3 contains 15 residues. CDR1 LNHDA and CDR2 SQIVND come from the germline V gene (reference sequence). The V end was cut by 6 bases, the J end by 1 base, with 13 bases between. Comment on this clone: The antigen is unknown.

Documented treatment: oral pan-JAK inhibitor, 5-10 mg twice daily. This TCR was recovered from a human donor with alopecia areata. The sequencing here drew on CD8+ T cells sorted from blood, taken at week 4, from a patient treated with tofacitinib. The rearrangement uses TRBV19 and TRBJ1-5; D not certain. The CDR3 is CASSQRGWSNQPQHF. Written as DNA, the CDR3 is TGTGCCAGTAGCCAGCGGGGTTGGAGCAATCAGCCCCAGCATTTT.